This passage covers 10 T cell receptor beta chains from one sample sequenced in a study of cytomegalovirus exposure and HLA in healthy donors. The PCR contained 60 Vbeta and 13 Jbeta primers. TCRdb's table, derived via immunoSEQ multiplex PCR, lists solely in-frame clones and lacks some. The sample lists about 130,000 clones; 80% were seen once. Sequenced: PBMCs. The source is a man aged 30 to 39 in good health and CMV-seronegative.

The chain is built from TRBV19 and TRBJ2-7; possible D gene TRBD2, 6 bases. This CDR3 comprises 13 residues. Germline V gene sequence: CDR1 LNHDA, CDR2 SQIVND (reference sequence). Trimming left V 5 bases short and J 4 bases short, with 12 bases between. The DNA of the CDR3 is TGTGCCAGTAGTTCCTTCCGGGGGTACGAGCAGTACTTC. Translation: CASSSFRGYEQYF.

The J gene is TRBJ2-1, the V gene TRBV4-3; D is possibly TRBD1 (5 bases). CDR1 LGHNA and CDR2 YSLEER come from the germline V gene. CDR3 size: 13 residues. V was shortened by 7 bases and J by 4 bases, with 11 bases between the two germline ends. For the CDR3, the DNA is TGCGCCAGCACCGACAGAGAGTACAATGAGCAGTTCTTC. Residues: CASTDREYNEQFF.

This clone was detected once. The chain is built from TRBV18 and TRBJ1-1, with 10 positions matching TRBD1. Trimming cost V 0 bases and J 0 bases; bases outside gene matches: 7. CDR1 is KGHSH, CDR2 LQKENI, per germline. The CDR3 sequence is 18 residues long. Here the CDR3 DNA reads TGTGCCAGCTCACCACCGTCGGGACAGGGGCCTATGAACACTGAAGCTTTCTTT. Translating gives CASSPPSGQGPMNTEAFF.

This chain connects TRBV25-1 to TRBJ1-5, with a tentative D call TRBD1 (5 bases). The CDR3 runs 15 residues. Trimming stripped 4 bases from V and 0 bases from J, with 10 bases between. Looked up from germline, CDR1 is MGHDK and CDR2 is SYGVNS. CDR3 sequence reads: CASSGDRNSNQPQHF. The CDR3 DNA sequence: TGTGCCAGCAGTGGAGACAGAAATAGCAATCAGCCCCAGCATTTT.

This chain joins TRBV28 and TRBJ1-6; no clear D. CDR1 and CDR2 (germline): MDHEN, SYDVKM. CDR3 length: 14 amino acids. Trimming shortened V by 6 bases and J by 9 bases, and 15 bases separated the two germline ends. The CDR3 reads CASRREEESSPLHF. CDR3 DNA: TGTGCCAGCAGGAGGGAGGAAGAGAGTTCACCCCTCCACTTT.

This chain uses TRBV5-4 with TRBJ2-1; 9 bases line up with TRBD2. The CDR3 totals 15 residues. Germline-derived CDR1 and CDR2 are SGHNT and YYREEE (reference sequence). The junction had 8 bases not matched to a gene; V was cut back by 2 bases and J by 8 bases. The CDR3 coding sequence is TGTGCCAGCAGCTTCGGTAGCGGGAGTAGGGATGAGCAGTTCTTC. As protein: CASSFGSGSRDEQFF.

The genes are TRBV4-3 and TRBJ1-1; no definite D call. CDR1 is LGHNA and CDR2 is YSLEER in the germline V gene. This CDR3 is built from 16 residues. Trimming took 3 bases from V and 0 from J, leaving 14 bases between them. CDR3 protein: CASSQIREQMNTEAFF. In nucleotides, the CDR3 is TGCGCCAGCAGCCAGATCCGGGAGCAAATGAACACTGAAGCTTTCTTT.

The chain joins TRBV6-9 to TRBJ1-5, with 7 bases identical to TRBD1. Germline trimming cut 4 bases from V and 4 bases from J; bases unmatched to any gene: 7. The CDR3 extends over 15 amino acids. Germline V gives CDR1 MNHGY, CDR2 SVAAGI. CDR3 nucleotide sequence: TGTGCCAGCAGTTGGAGGGGGCGAGTAAATCAGCCCCAGCATTTT. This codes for CASSWRGRVNQPQHF.

The CDR3: CASSVAGIGYYGYTF. For the CDR3, the DNA is TGTGCCAGCAGCGTAGCCGGGATCGGATACTATGGCTACACCTTC. V gene TRBV9 combines with J gene TRBJ1-2; D is unresolved. Trimming removed 0 bases at V and 3 bases at J, with 12 bases between. The CDR3 has 15 residues. Germline CDR1 is SGDLS and CDR2 is YYNGEE.

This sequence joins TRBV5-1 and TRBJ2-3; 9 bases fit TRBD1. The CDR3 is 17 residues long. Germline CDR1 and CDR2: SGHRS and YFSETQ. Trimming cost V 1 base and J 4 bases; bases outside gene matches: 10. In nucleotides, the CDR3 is TGCGCCAGCAGCTTGACCCAACAGGGGGCCGTAGCAGATACGCAGTATTTT. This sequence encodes CASSLTQQGAVADTQYF. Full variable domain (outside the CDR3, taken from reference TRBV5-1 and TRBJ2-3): KAGVTQTPRYLIKTRGQQVTLSCSPISGHRSVSWYQQTPGQGLQFLFEYFSETQRNKGNFPGRFSGRQFSNSRSEMNVSTLELGDSALYLCASSLTQQGAVADTQYFGPGTRLTVL.